A selection of T cell receptor beta chains follows, all from one sample in a study of T-cell memory formation after mild COVID-19. TCRdb independently ran MiXCR on the 5' RACE reads; one entry per CDR3 protein. Among about 240,000 distinct CDR3 sequences listed, roughly 10% were seen once. The sequencing sample was made of PBMCs or a T cell subset sorted from them (not recorded which). Source of these receptors: a man between 18 and 35 years old who had mild COVID-19 (a few samples of this study predate the infection). Cell type and time point are not known. Each CDR3 is given with its conserved first and last residue. D genes are given only for firm matches. Size is stated for part of the rows, as once, few or many counts, or as a class when the clone is expanded.

TRBJ2-1 TRBV12-3/TRBV12-4 few - TGTGCCAGCAGCCTCCCCGCGAATGAGCAGTTCTTC CASSLPANEQFF
TRBJ2-3 TRBV7-8 - TRBD2 TGTGCCAGCAGCTCCCGACTAGCGGGGGACTCTACGCAGTATTTT CASSSRLAGDSTQYF
TRBJ2-3 TRBV5-1 - - TGCGCCAGCAGCTTCGAAACCTCCCCAGATACGCAGTATTTT CASSFETSPDTQYF
TRBJ2-5 TRBV5-1 many - TGCGCCAGCAGCGCGAGGACCCCGGGGGAGACCCAGTACTTC CASSARTPGETQYF
TRBJ1-2 TRBV7-6 many - TGTGCCAGCAGCCGGTCGGCGGGGCGCGATGGCTACACCTTC CASSRSAGRDGYTF
TRBJ1-1 TRBV6-1 few - TGTGCCAGCAGTACAACATTAGGAGGCAGGGGCATGAACACTGAAGCTTTCTTT CASSTTLGGRGMNTEAFF
TRBJ2-3 TRBV7-9 - TRBD1 TGTGCCAGCAGCCGCGATGGCAGGACAGGGTCTCCAGATACGCAGTATTTT CASSRDGRTGSPDTQYF
TRBJ2-2 TRBV10-3 few - TGTGCCATCAGTGAGGTGGAGGGCTACACCGGGGAGCTGTTTTTT CAISEVEGYTGELFF
TRBJ2-3 TRBV4-3 few TRBD2 TGCGCCAGCAGCCGAGGACTAGCGGGGGGGCCTAGCACAGATACGCAGTATTTT CASSRGLAGGPSTDTQYF
TRBJ2-1 TRBV5-1 - - TGCGCCAGCAGCTCCCTAGGAAGCGGTGAGCAGTTCTTC CASSSLGSGEQFF
TRBJ2-7 TRBV6-2/TRBV6-3 - - TGTGCCAGCCTCGGGCGGGGTTTGAGGGAGCAGTACTTC CASLGRGLREQYF
TRBJ2-2 TRBV5-5 many - TGTGCCAGCAGTATGGGGGCGAACACCGGGGAGCTGTTTTTT CASSMGANTGELFF
TRBJ2-7 TRBV12-3/TRBV12-4 few TRBD1 TGTGCCAGCAGCCTTTCGAAGGGACAGGGATCCTACGAGCAGTACTTC CASSLSKGQGSYEQYF
TRBJ2-5 TRBV6-2/TRBV6-3 few - TGTGCCAGCACCCTGACGGAACAAGAGACCCAGTACTTC CASTLTEQETQYF
TRBJ1-1 TRBV6-5 - - TGTGCCAGCAGTTACTGGGGGAACACTGAAGCTTTCTTT CASSYWGNTEAFF
TRBJ1-2 TRBV7-9 - TRBD1 TGTGCCAGCAATTGGCAGGGGGCCGGCTATGGCTACACCTTC CASNWQGAGYGYTF
TRBJ1-2 TRBV4-2 few - TGTGCCAGCAGCCAAGAGGGGGGAGCTAACTATGGCTACACCTTC CASSQEGGANYGYTF
TRBJ1-1 TRBV18 - - TGTGCCAGCTCACCACCGACACTACACACCATGAACACTGAAGCTTTCTTT CASSPPTLHTMNTEAFF
TRBJ1-4 TRBV7-2 few TRBD1 TGTGCCAGCAGCTCCGGGGGGGACAGGGAACTGTTTTTT CASSSGGDRELFF
TRBJ2-5 TRBV7-3 many - TGTGCCAGCAGCCCAACAGGGGGAGGGGAGACCCAGTACTTC CASSPTGGGETQYF
TRBJ1-2 TRBV30 few - TGTGCCTGGATTCCGGATAACTATGGCTACACCTTC CAWIPDNYGYTF
TRBJ2-6 TRBV5-5 - - TGTGCCAGCAGCGTTTACGGCGCCAACGTCCTGACTTTC CASSVYGANVLTF
TRBJ2-5 TRBV7-7 - TRBD2 TGTGCCAGCAGTTCTACCGGGACTAGCGGGGGGCAGTACTTC CASSSTGTSGGQYF
TRBJ2-3 TRBV7-8 few TRBD2 TGTGCCAGCAGCTTAGGTATCGGGACTAGCGCCCTGCGCATAGATACGCAGTATTTT CASSLGIGTSALRIDTQYF
TRBJ2-2 TRBV9 - TRBD2 TGTGCCAGCAGCCCGGGACTAGCGGGGGGGTGGAACACCGGGGAGCTGTTTTTT CASSPGLAGGWNTGELFF
TRBJ2-3 TRBV4-1 few TRBD2 TGCGCCAGCAGCGGTCGACTAGCGGGGGGCCGCAGCACAGATACGCAGTATTTT CASSGRLAGGRSTDTQYF
TRBJ1-1 TRBV10-3 - - TGTGCCATCAGTGAGTCGACGGTGAACACTGAAGCTTTCTTT CAISESTVNTEAFF
TRBJ1-1 TRBV5-1 - - TGCGCCAGCAGCTTGGGCAGCTTGAACACTGAAGCTTTCTTT CASSLGSLNTEAFF
TRBJ1-1 TRBV15 many - TGTGCCACCAGCAGAGACTGGGATCAAGCTTTCTTT CATSRDWDQAFF
TRBJ1-5 TRBV7-9 - TRBD1 TGTGCCAGCAGCTTAGGGACAGGGGTGGGCAATCAGCCCCAGCATTTT CASSLGTGVGNQPQHF
TRBJ1-5 TRBV4-3 few - TGCGCCAGCAGCCAGACCTTCCGGGACGGCGACAATCAGCCCCAGCATTTT CASSQTFRDGDNQPQHF
TRBJ2-1 TRBV5-1 - TRBD1 TGCGCCAGCAGCTCAGGACAGGAGAACAATGAGCAGTTCTTC CASSSGQENNEQFF
TRBJ2-1 TRBV5-1 many - TGCGCCAGCAGCTTGGGTCCGGGTGAGCAGTTCTTC CASSLGPGEQFF
TRBJ2-5 TRBV20-1 few TRBD1 TGCAGTGCTAGCAGGACAGGGGGTGGGGAGACCCAGTACTTC CSASRTGGGETQYF
TRBJ2-5 TRBV29-1 many - TGCAGCGGTGGACTCTCAGGGGAGACCCAGTACTTC CSGGLSGETQYF
TRBJ2-1 TRBV6-2/TRBV6-3 - - TGTGCCAGCAGTGTTGGGACAGCGGGTGAGCAGTTCTTC CASSVGTAGEQFF
TRBJ1-1 TRBV7-3 many - TGTGCCAGCAGCTTAAACAGGTTAGGCACTGAAGCTTTCTTT CASSLNRLGTEAFF
TRBJ2-5 TRBV5-4 - - TGTGCCAGCAGCTACCCTGGTAACGGGGGCCCAGAGACCCAGTACTTC CASSYPGNGGPETQYF
TRBJ2-1 TRBV5-1 few - TGCGCCAGCAGCTTGGCCGGGGTCGTTGAAAGTTATGAGCAGTTCTTC CASSLAGVVESYEQFF
TRBJ2-1 TRBV12-3/TRBV12-4 few - TGTGCCAGCAGCTCCCCGGTGGACCTCAATGAGCAGTTCTTC CASSSPVDLNEQFF
TRBJ2-5 TRBV6-5 many TRBD2 TGTGCCAGCAGCTCCGGGATGCGGGGGGACCAAGAGACCCAGTACTTC CASSSGMRGDQETQYF
TRBJ2-7 TRBV12-3/TRBV12-4 - TRBD2 TGTGCCAGCAGTACTAGCGGGGGGCCTTCCTACGAGCAGTACTTC CASSTSGGPSYEQYF
TRBJ1-4 TRBV6-2/TRBV6-3 few TRBD1 TGTGCCAGCAGTCCGGACAGGGCTCCAACTAATGAAAAACTGTTTTTT CASSPDRAPTNEKLFF
TRBJ2-5 TRBV5-6 - - TGTGCCAGCAGCTTGGCCCGGACCCAGTACTTC CASSLARTQYF
TRBJ2-7 TRBV14 few TRBD2 TGTGCCAGCAGCCAACTAGCGGGGGTCTTTTACGAGCAGTACTTC CASSQLAGVFYEQYF
TRBJ2-2 TRBV15 - - TGTGCCACCAGCAGGGAGGGGCGCACCGGGGAGCTGTTTTTT CATSREGRTGELFF
TRBJ1-1 TRBV5-1 few - TGCGCCAGCAGCTTACTCGGGGGGAGCGAGAACACTGAAGCTTTCTTT CASSLLGGSENTEAFF
TRBJ1-6 TRBV12-3/TRBV12-4 - - TGTGCCAGCGGCCGACGGATTAATTCACCCCTCCACTTT CASGRRINSPLHF
TRBJ2-3 TRBV5-1 many - TGCGCCAGCAGCTCACCGACTCTTACCCACACAGATACGCAGTATTTT CASSSPTLTHTDTQYF
TRBJ1-4 TRBV5-1 - - TGCGCCAGCAGCCCGGGAGGCCGAATCCTAACTAATGAAAAACTGTTTTTT CASSPGGRILTNEKLFF
TRBJ2-5 TRBV3-1 few - TGTGCCAGCAGCCAAGATCAGGCACGGTATACTCAAGAGACCCAGTACTTC CASSQDQARYTQETQYF
TRBJ1-3 TRBV7-9 - - TGTGCCAGCAGCCCCCTGGTGGCCTCTGGAAACACCATATATTTT CASSPLVASGNTIYF
TRBJ1-5 TRBV20-1 - - TGCAGTGCGGGGACCGGGGGAGATCAGCCCCAGCATTTT CSAGTGGDQPQHF
TRBJ1-6 TRBV5-4 - TRBD1 TGTGCCAGCAGCAAGACAGGGGTCAATTCACCCCTCCACTTT CASSKTGVNSPLHF
TRBJ2-1 TRBV2 - - TGTGCCAGCAGTCGCACCCGGGACGCAGGCTACAATGAGCAGTTCTTC CASSRTRDAGYNEQFF
TRBJ2-3 TRBV4-3 - - TGCGCCAGCAGCCAAGCTGGGGGGCCCATTACAGATACGCAGTATTTT CASSQAGGPITDTQYF
TRBJ2-7 TRBV10-3 - - TGTGCCATCGCAAACCGGGACACGGAGTACTTC CAIANRDTEYF